This record looks at one T cell receptor beta chain sequence and its context. No antigen is known for it. The repertoire was sequenced with immunoSEQ multiplex PCR; TCRdb's copy has only in-frame clones and lacks some. In the table there are 2 million to 2.5 million clones, roughly 95% of which are singletons. From germline, CDR1 is MNHNS and CDR2 SASEGT. The CDR3 consists of 16 residues. V was clipped by 1 base and J by 0 bases, with 10 bases between them. As defined, naive CD8 cells were CD45RO-negative and positively selected for CCR7, with terminally differentiated effector memory CD45RA+ cells excluded. These data come from a study of shared clonotypes between healthy human individuals. General study results and limits: Sequencing of the sorted subsets was shown by rarefaction to be incomplete despite large depth. As a rule, naive subsets had a larger estimated richness than memory subsets.

The sequenced material came from naive CD8+ T cells sorted from blood. V gene TRBV6-1 combines with J gene TRBJ1-5; D not resolved. The receptor was isolated from a man in his late teens or twenties in good health. In DNA, the CDR3 is TGTGCCAGCAGTGAAGGGGTCGGATATAGCAATCAGCCCCAGCATTTT. It is translated as CASSEGVGYSNQPQHF.